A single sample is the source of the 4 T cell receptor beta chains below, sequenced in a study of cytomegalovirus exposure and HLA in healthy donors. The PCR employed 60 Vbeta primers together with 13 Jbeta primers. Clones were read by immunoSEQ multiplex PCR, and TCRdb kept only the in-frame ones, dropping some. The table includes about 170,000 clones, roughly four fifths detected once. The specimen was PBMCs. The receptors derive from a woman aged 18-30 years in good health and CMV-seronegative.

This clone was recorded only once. CDR3 loop: CASNGQGSTEAFF. Written as DNA, the CDR3 is TGTGCCAGCAACGGACAGGGGAGCACTGAAGCTTTCTTT. V and J are TRBV2 and TRBJ1-1, with TRBD1 identical over 9 bases. The germline gives CDR1 SNHLY, CDR2 FYNNEI. This CDR3 is built from 13 residues. V shed 7 bases and J 4 bases; nucleotides not matched to a gene: 4.

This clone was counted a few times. CDR3 loop: CAWKGAGGLFF. CDR3 coding DNA: TGTGCCTGGAAAGGGGCAGGGGGATTGTTTTTT. This sequence joins TRBV30 and TRBJ1-4; 7 positions agree with TRBD1. J lost 15 bases, V lost 4 bases, and 8 bases had no gene match. In germline, CDR1 is GTSNPN, CDR2 SVGIG (reference sequence). CDR3 length: 11 residues.

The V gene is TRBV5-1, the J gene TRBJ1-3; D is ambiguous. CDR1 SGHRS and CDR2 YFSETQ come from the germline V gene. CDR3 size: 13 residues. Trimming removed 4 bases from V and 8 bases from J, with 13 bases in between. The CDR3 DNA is TGCGCCAGCAGCAGCAATGACGGGGACACCATATATTTT. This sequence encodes CASSSNDGDTIYF.

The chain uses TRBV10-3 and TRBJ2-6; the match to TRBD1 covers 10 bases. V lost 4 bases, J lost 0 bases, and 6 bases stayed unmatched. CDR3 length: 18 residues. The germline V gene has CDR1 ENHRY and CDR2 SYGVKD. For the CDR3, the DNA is TGTGCCATCAGTGGCCCGGGACAGGGGAGCTCTGGGGCCAACGTCCTGACTTTC. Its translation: CAISGPGQGSSGANVLTF.